The 8 T cell receptor beta chains given below trace back to one sample, sequenced in a study of T cell repertoires in cytomegalovirus infection. TCRdb ran MiXCR on the reads and lists one entry per CDR3 protein. The profile covers over 450,000 distinct CDR3 sequences, with approximately 10% appearing a single time and approximately 10% taken by the ten largest. Sequencing was performed on PBMCs. The receptors shown here come from a human donor in good health (CMV status not recorded). Some clones in this sample may be carry-over from other donors' samples.

This clonotype appeared many times. This chain links TRBV6-1 with TRBJ2-7, with TRBD2 matching over 8 bases. Per the germline V gene, CDR1 is MNHNS and CDR2 is SASEGT. The CDR3 consists of 17 residues. V was pared by 3 bases and J by 1 base, with 11 bases of the junction left unmatched. CDR3 sequence: CASSEGIAGWISYEQYF. For the CDR3, the DNA is TGTGCCAGCAGTGAGGGGATAGCGGGATGGATATCCTACGAGCAGTACTTC.

Ten or more counts support this clonotype. The chain links TRBV14 to TRBJ1-1; a weak D match, TRBD1 (6 bases). Germline V gene sequence: CDR1 SGHDN, CDR2 FVKESK. This CDR3 spans 14 amino acids. V shed 4 bases and J shed 6 bases, with 15 bases lying between them. The CDR3 region is CASSPRVGGSEAFF. CDR3 nucleotide sequence: TGTGCCAGCAGCCCCCGGGTGGGGGGCTCTGAAGCTTTCTTT.

In this sample, this clonotype turned up many times. The chain uses TRBV28 and TRBJ2-7, with TRBD2 matching over 9 bases. V lost 3 bases, J lost 2 bases, and 5 bases stayed unmatched. The CDR3 spans 15 residues. Germline CDR1 reads MDHEN; CDR2 reads SYDVKM. The chain's CDR3 is CASSFLQREAYEQYF. In DNA, the CDR3 is TGTGCCAGCAGTTTCCTCCAGCGGGAGGCCTACGAGCAGTACTTC.

The chain recombines TRBV6-1 with TRBJ2-6; D not certain. Trimming cost V 6 bases and J 2 bases, with 11 bases left between them. The CDR3 spans 15 residues. The germline CDR1 and CDR2 sequences are MNHNS and SASEGT. CDR3 sequence reads: CASSLGLTGANVLTF. The CDR3 nucleotides read TGTGCCAGCAGCCTTGGGTTAACTGGGGCCAACGTCCTGACTTTC.

The table lists this clonotype with many counts. The chain is built from TRBV7-8 and TRBJ1-1; D not certain. The CDR3 covers 15 residues. CDR1 SGHVS and CDR2 FQNEAQ come from the germline V gene. The V gene lost 2 bases and the J gene lost 1 base, with 11 bases spanning the gap. CDR3 residues: CASSLTSGQNTEAFF. CDR3 in DNA: TGTGCCAGCAGCTTAACATCAGGTCAGAACACTGAAGCTTTCTTT. The variable domain in full, with the rest retrieved from reference TRBV7-8 and TRBJ1-1, is GAGVSQSPRYKVAKRGQDVALRCDPISGHVSLFWYQQALGQGPEFLTYFQNEAQLDKSGLPSDRFFAERPEGSVSTLKIQRTQQEDSAVYLCASSLTSGQNTEAFFGQGTRLTVV.

This clonotype has a count of ten or more. V gene TRBV28 combines with J gene TRBJ2-7, with D hard to call. Germline loops: CDR1 MDHEN, CDR2 SYDVKM. V lost 1 base to trimming and J lost 2 bases, with 15 bases between them. The CDR3 runs 16 residues. The CDR3 region has the DNA TGTGCCAGCAGTTTATCCGCCAGGCAGGCCGCCTACGAGCAGTACTTC. As protein: CASSLSARQAAYEQYF.

This clonotype has at least ten counts. This chain connects TRBV6-2 or TRBV6-3 to TRBJ2-7; possible D gene TRBD2, 6 bases. The CDR3 length is 11 residues. V dropped 7 bases and J dropped 6 bases, with 10 bases sitting between them. Germline V lookup: CDR1 MNHEY, CDR2 SVGEGT. CDR3 amino acids: CASMGEAEQYF. Here the CDR3 DNA reads TGTGCCAGCATGGGGGAGGCCGAGCAGTACTTC.

This clonotype was detected many times. The rearrangement links TRBV6-5 to TRBJ1-6; perhaps TRBD1 as D (5 bases). Germline assignment: CDR1 MNHEY and CDR2 SVGAGI. V was cut by 2 bases and J by 8 bases, with 10 bases left in between. The CDR3 covers 14 residues. The DNA for the CDR3 is TGTGCCAGCAGTTACGGCAGGGCTGATTCACCCCTCCACTTT. Translation gives CASSYGRADSPLHF.